This TCR beta chain came from a study of post-analysis software for immune sequencing data. Findings and caveats of the study: The study found TRBV5-6, TRBV5-1 and TRBV20-1 among a few TRBV segments more frequent in patients than controls.

Germline V gene lookup returns CDR1 SGHTA and CDR2 FQGNSA. Unmatched junction bases numbered 7, after V lost 4 bases and J lost 4 bases. The CDR3 contains 16 residues. TCR beta cDNA libraries had unique molecular identifiers. TCRdb redid the calling of the PCR reads with MiXCR, one entry per CDR3 protein. Of over 700,000 distinct CDR3 sequences listed, 25% to 30% are singletons. A remark on this clonotype: As yet, its antigen is unknown.

The TCR originated in a girl aged 10 to 17 with multiple sclerosis. The genes are TRBV7-2 and TRBJ2-3; 11 positions match TRBD2. The sequencing sample was made of blood. The CDR3 is CASSYLAGGSADTQYF. CDR3 sequence (DNA): TGTGCCAGCAGCTATCTAGCGGGGGGTAGTGCAGATACGCAGTATTTT. Filled out from reference TRBV7-2 and TRBJ2-3, the complete variable domain reads GAGVSQSPSNKVTEKGKDVELRCDPISGHTALYWYRQSLGQGLEFLIYFQGNSAPDKSGLPSDRFSAERTGGSVSTLTIQRTQQEDSAVYLCASSYLAGGSADTQYFGPGTRLTVL.